This entry lists 12 T cell receptor beta chains sequenced from one sample in a study of T cell responses to AZD1222 COVID-19 vaccine (dated by TCRdb to the early 2020s). The time point tag for this specimen amounts to: baseline before first vaccination. The library relied on the immunoSEQ multiplex PCR assay. TCRdb retrieved this table from immuneACCESS and kept in-frame rearrangements only. Not all clones are present; in checked studies, unresolved V genes account for under half, and no reason is known for the remainder. Within this sample are 25,000 to 35,000 clones, with roughly 92% of them counted one time only. The ten largest clonotypes hold 8.1% of the sample. Sample: peripheral blood, taken on day 0 of AZD1222 vaccination. These receptors all stem from an adult in good health.

The chain has TRBV27 and TRBJ1-2; D uncertain. Per germline, CDR1 MNHEY and CDR2 SMNVEV (reference sequence). V lost 6 bases to trimming and J lost 5 bases, with 10 bases between them. The CDR3 has 12 amino acids. CDR3 residues: CASRDGLYGYTF. DNA of the CDR3: TGTGCCAGCAGGGACGGATTGTATGGCTACACCTTC.

This chain joins TRBV14 and TRBJ2-1; D gene unclear. This CDR3 comprises 15 residues. The germline V gene encodes CDR1 SGHDN and CDR2 FVKESK. V lost 0 bases and J lost 4, with 10 bases in between. DNA of the CDR3: TGTGCCAGCAGCCAAGATCTGGGCGGTTACAATGAGCAGTTCTTC. Its translation: CASSQDLGGYNEQFF.

The chain recombines TRBV7-2 with TRBJ1-2; TRBD1 matches 10 bases. Trimming cost V 1 base and J 5 bases; bases outside gene matches: 7. CDR3 length: 16 residues. Germline V gene lookup returns CDR1 SGHTA and CDR2 FQGNSA. Written as DNA, the CDR3 is TGTGCCAGCAGCTTAGGGGAGACAGGGGGCCGGTATGGCTACACCTTC. This translates into CASSLGETGGRYGYTF.

This chain connects TRBV7-6 to TRBJ1-6; D perhaps matches TRBD1 (6 bases). V was cut by 5 bases and J by 0 bases, with 14 bases left in between. Germline CDR1 SGHVS, CDR2 FNYEAQ. This CDR3 comprises 17 residues. In DNA, the CDR3 is TGTGCCAGCAGCCCCGGACAGTTTAGCTCCTATAATTCACCCCTCCACTTT. It translates to CASSPGQFSSYNSPLHF.

This clone came up once. The chain combines TRBV5-1 with TRBJ2-3, with 12 nucleotides matching TRBD1. The V gene's germline CDR1 is SGHRS and CDR2 YFSETQ. Trimming at V came to 4 bases and at J to 4 bases, leaving 7 bases not matched to a gene. The CDR3 consists of 16 residues. The CDR3 protein is CASSLRDRGRADTQYF. CDR3 in DNA: TGCGCCAGCAGCCTCCGGGACAGGGGGCGCGCAGATACGCAGTATTTT. The full variable domain, completed using reference TRBV5-1 and TRBJ2-3, is KAGVTQTPRYLIKTRGQQVTLSCSPISGHRSVSWYQQTPGQGLQFLFEYFSETQRNKGNFPGRFSGRQFSNSRSEMNVSTLELGDSALYLCASSLRDRGRADTQYFGPGTRLTVL.

The gene calls are TRBV5-8 and TRBJ1-1, with D uncertain. The CDR3 sequence is 16 residues long. V lost 1 base, J lost 1 base, and 14 bases lay in between. Per germline, CDR1 SGHTS and CDR2 YDEGEE. In nucleotides, the CDR3 is TGTGCCAGCAGCTTGTGGGTGTTTAGTTCGAACACTGAAGCTTTCTTT. Its protein product is CASSLWVFSSNTEAFF.

V and J are TRBV6-5 and TRBJ2-1; D is uncertain. Germline V gene lookup returns CDR1 MNHEY and CDR2 SVGAGI. V was pared by 7 bases and J by 1 base, with 8 bases between. The CDR3 is made up of 13 amino acids. The CDR3 DNA follows: TGTGCCAGCAAAACAGTATCCTACAATGAGCAGTTCTTC. Its protein product is CASKTVSYNEQFF.

This chain links TRBV5-5 with TRBJ1-1; TRBD1 is a possible D gene (5 bases). V gave up 5 bases and J gave up 1 base, with 15 bases separating them. The CDR3 has 15 residues. Germline V lookup: CDR1 SGHKS, CDR2 YYEKEE (reference sequence). The chain's CDR3 is CASSPVGVANTEAFF. The CDR3 coding sequence is TGTGCCAGCAGTCCCGTGGGGGTTGCGAACACTGAAGCTTTCTTT.

This chain uses TRBV18 with TRBJ1-4; a possible D gene is TRBD1 (6 bases). The CDR3 has 14 amino acids. Looked up from germline, CDR1 is KGHSH and CDR2 is LQKENI. The V end lost 8 bases, the J end lost 8 bases, and 18 bases lay between the germline ends. The CDR3 DNA reads TGTGCCAGCACCTCACAACAGGGAGGAGAAAAACTGTTTTTT. It is translated as CASTSQQGGEKLFF.

This chain uses TRBV6-5 with TRBJ2-7, with 9 nucleotides matching TRBD1. Trimming took 6 bases from V and 6 from J; bases not matched to a gene: 6. Germline lookup yields CDR1 MNHEY and CDR2 SVGAGI. CDR3 length: 13 amino acids. CDR3 residues: CASRRTTGGEQYF. DNA of the CDR3: TGTGCCAGCAGGCGTACGACAGGGGGCGAGCAGTACTTC.

The chain employs TRBV11-3 and TRBJ1-4; D call uncertain. The CDR3 contains 13 residues. Germline values: CDR1 SGHNT, CDR2 YENEEA. Trimming removed 5 bases at V and 8 bases at J, with 12 bases between. DNA of the CDR3: TGTGCCAGCAGCACTCGACCCGGGGAAAAACTGTTTTTT. This gives the protein CASSTRPGEKLFF.

This chain connects TRBV19 to TRBJ2-2; 8 bases fit TRBD1. This CDR3 contains 14 residues. V lost 9 bases to trimming and J lost 2 bases; unmatched junction nucleotides: 5. Germline V gives CDR1 LNHDA, CDR2 SQIVND (reference sequence). CDR3 nucleotides: TGTGCCAGGCCGGACAGGGTTAACACCGGGGAGCTGTTTTTT. This codes for CARPDRVNTGELFF.